The source of this TCR beta chain is a study of blood T cell repertoires in COVID-19. About the research overall: There were acute and convalescent COVID-19 samples, and they came from the United States, Italy and Spain.

Ten or more counts support this clone. The length of the CDR3 is 14 residues. Deletions cut 5 bases from V and 3 bases from J, with 11 bases between. Germline CDR1 LNHDA, CDR2 SQIVND (reference sequence). Some clones are missing from TCRdb's copy, which holds only in-frame ones; the method was immunoSEQ multiplex PCR. Found here are 450,000 to 500,000 clones, approximately 85% of them singletons; the top ten hold more than 3%. The receptor was isolated from a human donor in a cohort sampled during active COVID-19. The chain has TRBV19 and TRBJ1-5; D unresolved. The material sequenced was peripheral blood. The DNA of the CDR3 is TGTGCCAGTAGTCGGGGAGCTATCAATCAGCCCCAGCATTTT. Protein sequence: CASSRGAINQPQHF. Combining the CDR3 with reference TRBV19 and TRBJ1-5 gives the whole variable domain DGGITQSPKYLFRKEGQNVTLSCEQNLNHDAMYWYRQDPGQGLRLIYYSQIVNDFQKGDIAEGYSVSREKKESFPLTVTSAQKNPTAFYLCASSRGAINQPQHFGDGTRLSIL.